Sequencing of this T cell receptor (beta chain) was carried out in a study of beta chain features in type 1 diabetes. Findings of the study overall: Within each of all four CD4+ subsets, Type 1 diabetes patients had TCRB CDR3s that were moderately but significantly shorter.

As every portion of the isolated RNA was reverse transcribed, the sequencing read expressed TCRB transcripts. Sequencing was performed with immunoSEQ multiplex PCR; in TCRdb, only in-frame clones are kept and a portion is missing. The sample lists roughly 28,000 clones, around 54% seen once, with over 1.2% in the top ten. Sorting based on CD45RO/CCR7/CD25/CD127/CD95/CD27 separated CD4+ naive, central memory, regulatory and stem cell-like memory cells. V shed 1 base and J shed 12 bases, with 10 bases lying between them. Germline loops: CDR1 GTSNPN, CDR2 SVGIG (reference sequence). The length of the CDR3 is 11 residues. Points on this clone: Its antigen is unknown.

This TCR derives from a woman between 18 and 29 years old with type 1 diabetes. Sequencing input: Tregs from blood. The J gene is TRBJ2-1, the V gene TRBV30, with a possible D match to TRBD2 (7 bases). The CDR3 nucleotides read TGTGCCTGGAGTGATAGGGGGGGGCAGTTCTTC. This gives the protein CAWSDRGGQFF.